Listed below are T cell receptor beta chains from one sample, sequenced in a study of cytomegalovirus exposure and HLA in healthy donors. Assay: immunoSEQ multiplex PCR; the TCRdb copy retains only in-frame clones and omits some. The sample has 130,000 to 150,000 clones, roughly nine tenths seen once; the top ten hold about 9.9%. Material for sequencing was PBMCs. These receptors all stem from a woman aged 18 to 35 in good health and CMV-seropositive. Each CDR3 is given with its conserved first and last residue. A D gene is named only where the DNA matches it firmly. Only some rows state a clone size, as once, few, many or a class for expanded clones.

clone_size d_call j_call cdr3_length v_call cdr3_nt cdr3_aa
. TRBD2 TRBJ2-5 17 TRBV7-7 TGTGCCAGCAGCTTAGGGGCGCGGGGGGGCCCGAGAGAGACCCAGTACTTC CASSLGARGGPRETQYF
. TRBD1 TRBJ2-1 16 TRBV6-1 TGTGCCAGCAGTGTGGGGACAGGATTTATGTGGAATGAGCAGTTCTTC CASSVGTGFMWNEQFF
few . TRBJ2-2 14 TRBV9 TGTGCCAGCAGCGAGGACAGTGACACCGGGGAGCTGTTTTTT CASSEDSDTGELFF
. TRBD1 TRBJ1-5 15 TRBV19 TGTGCCAGTACAGAGGGGACAGGGTTTTATCAGCCCCAGCATTTT CASTEGTGFYQPQHF
. . TRBJ1-6 15 TRBV28 TGTGCCAGCAGTTCTCCTGGGGCGACCAATTCACCCCTCCACTTT CASSSPGATNSPLHF
. . TRBJ1-2 14 TRBV30 TGTGCCTGGAGTGTATGGGGAGGGCGGGATGGCTACACCTTC CAWSVWGGRDGYTF
. TRBD2 TRBJ2-4 17 TRBV11-2 TGTGCCAGCAGCTTATTAGATACTAGCGGAGCCAAAAACATTCAGTACTTC CASSLLDTSGAKNIQYF
. TRBD1 TRBJ2-7 14 TRBV28 TGTGCCACTTCCGACAGGGGCCATACATACGAGCAGTACTTC CATSDRGHTYEQYF
. TRBD1 TRBJ1-4 14 TRBV28 TGTGCCAGCAGTTTATTAGCAGGGGGTGAAAAACTGTTTTTT CASSLLAGGEKLFF
. . TRBJ1-3 15 TRBV5-8 TGTGCCAGCAGCTTGGCGGACTCTTCTGGAAACACCATATATTTT CASSLADSSGNTIYF
. TRBD1 TRBJ2-1 14 TRBV27 TGTGCCAGCAGTTTGGGGACAGGGGAGGATGAGCAGTTCTTC CASSLGTGEDEQFF
once TRBD2 TRBJ2-1 14 TRBV10-3 TGTGCCATCAGAAAGGGACTAGCGGGTAATGAGCAGTTCTTC CAIRKGLAGNEQFF
. TRBD1 TRBJ1-1 14 TRBV5-1 TGCGCCAGCAGGGATGGGACAGGGAACACTGAAGCTTTCTTT CASRDGTGNTEAFF
. . TRBJ2-1 18 TRBV28 TGTGCCAGCAGTTTAAGATCCTGGCGGGCTAGCTCCTACAATGAGCAGTTCTTC CASSLRSWRASSYNEQFF
. . TRBJ1-5 11 TRBV10-1 TGCGCCAGCACCGAGGGACAGCCCCAGCATTTT CASTEGQPQHF
. TRBD2 TRBJ2-1 14 TRBV6-6 TGTGCCAGCAGTCCCGTAGCGGGGGGAGGTGAGCAGTTCTTC CASSPVAGGGEQFF
. . TRBJ1-2 11 TRBV27 TGTGCCAGCTCAGGGGCTGGGGGCTACACCTTC CASSGAGGYTF
. . TRBJ1-3 16 TRBV4-1 TGCGCCAGCAGCCAAGTGGGAGGCCGCTCTGGAAACACCATATATTTT CASSQVGGRSGNTIYF
. . TRBJ2-3 17 TRBV18 TGTGCCAGCTCACCTGTGGCGGGGCGAGTTGGCACAGATACGCAGTATTTT CASSPVAGRVGTDTQYF
. . TRBJ2-7 13 TRBV14 TGTGCCAGCAGCCCCTGGGCTGGGGCTGAGGAGTACTTC CASSPWAGAEEYF
. . TRBJ2-7 15 TRBV9 TGTGCCAGCAGCGTAGGTCAGGGGCTTGCTTACGAGCAGTACTTC CASSVGQGLAYEQYF
. . TRBJ1-2 13 TRBV6-6 TGTGCCAGCAGTTACCGGACAGCCTATGGCTACACCTTC CASSYRTAYGYTF
. . TRBJ1-1 15 TRBV28 TGTGCCAGCAGTTCGTCCTCCAGGGTGAACACTGAAGCTTTCTTT CASSSSSRVNTEAFF
few . TRBJ1-1 13 TRBV28 TGTGCCAGCAAAACAGGGAGGAACACTGAAGCTTTCTTT CASKTGRNTEAFF
. . TRBJ1-1 16 TRBV4-3 TGCGCCAGCAGCCAAGATCTCCGGACAGCGAACACTGAAGCTTTCTTT CASSQDLRTANTEAFF
. . TRBJ1-1 13 TRBV29-1 TGCAGCGTTGGCGGAGGAAGGTACACTGAAGCTTTCTTT CSVGGGRYTEAFF
. TRBD2 TRBJ2-1 15 TRBV7-6 TGTGCCAGCAGCCGTAGCGGGCGGGCCTACAATGAGCAGTTCTTC CASSRSGRAYNEQFF
. . TRBJ1-2 16 TRBV7-3 TGTGCCAGCAGCTTATTTCCCGACCCCACAGGGACTGGCTACACCTTC CASSLFPDPTGTGYTF
. TRBD1 TRBJ1-2 14 TRBV29-1 TGCAGCGCCGAAGGGGACAGGGACGACTATGGCTACACCTTC CSAEGDRDDYGYTF
. TRBD2 TRBJ2-7 14 TRBV11-2 TGTGCCAGCAGCCGTAGCGGGGGGAGCTACGAGCAGTACTTC CASSRSGGSYEQYF
. TRBD2 TRBJ2-7 15 TRBV6-5 TGTGCCAGCAGTTACGGGGCGGGAGATCCCTACGAGCAGTACTTC CASSYGAGDPYEQYF
. . TRBJ1-5 16 TRBV5-8 TGTGCCAGCAGCTTCTCAGTCCGACAGCCGGGTCAGCCCCAGCATTTT CASSFSVRQPGQPQHF
few . TRBJ1-6 14 TRBV6-5 TGTGCCAGCAGACTCCAGGGATTTAATTCACCCCTCCACTTT CASRLQGFNSPLHF
. TRBD1 TRBJ1-1 13 TRBV18 TGTGCCAGCTCACCCGACAGGGTGGCTGAAGCTTTCTTT CASSPDRVAEAFF
few TRBD2 TRBJ2-7 16 TRBV4-2 TGTGCCAGCAGCCAGGTGGAAGGCGGGGGGGCCGACGAGCAGTACTTC CASSQVEGGGADEQYF
. TRBD1 TRBJ2-5 13 TRBV10-1 TGCGCCAGCAGCAGGGGGCGGCAAGAGACCCAGTACTTC CASSRGRQETQYF
. TRBD1 TRBJ1-2 16 TRBV5-1 TGCGCCAGCAGCTTGGTAACGCAGGGGGGTAACTATGGCTACACCTTC CASSLVTQGGNYGYTF
. TRBD1 TRBJ2-7 14 TRBV6-1 TGTGCCAGCAGTGTTTACAGGGGAAGGGCCGAGCAGTACTTC CASSVYRGRAEQYF
few TRBD1 TRBJ1-2 16 TRBV7-9 TGTGCCAGCAGCTCCAAACCGGGACAGGGGATCTATGGCTACACCTTC CASSSKPGQGIYGYTF
. TRBD1 TRBJ2-7 15 TRBV27 TGTGCCAGCAGTACCCGGGACAGGGTCCCCTACGAGCAGTACTTC CASSTRDRVPYEQYF
once . TRBJ1-2 15 TRBV9 TGTGCCAGCAGCGACCGTCCAGGGAGGGACTATGGCTACACCTTC CASSDRPGRDYGYTF
. . TRBJ2-7 15 TRBV5-1 TGCGCCAGCAGCTTGGTAGGAGGGGCTGCCTACGAGCAGTACTTC CASSLVGGAAYEQYF
. . TRBJ2-7 12 TRBV6-5 TGTGCCAGCAGGCCAGGACTGGGGGAGCAGTACTTC CASRPGLGEQYF
once TRBD1 TRBJ2-7 14 TRBV6-5 TGTGCCAGCAGTTACTCCGGACAGGATTACGAGCAGTACTTC CASSYSGQDYEQYF
. TRBD1 TRBJ1-5 18 TRBV6-1 TGTGCCAGCAGTGAGGAGGGACAGGGGGCGCGGCTAGGTCAGCCCCAGCATTTT CASSEEGQGARLGQPQHF
. . TRBJ1-1 14 TRBV18 TGTGCCAGCTCACCCCGGACAGCCGCACCCGAAGCTTTCTTT CASSPRTAAPEAFF
. . TRBJ2-3 13 TRBV29-1 TGCAGCTCGGCGGGAAGGGTCACAGATACGCAGTATTTT CSSAGRVTDTQYF
. TRBD1 TRBJ2-5 16 TRBV27 TGTGCCAGCAGTTCCCCATGGACAGGGGGCTTAGAGACCCAGTACTTC CASSSPWTGGLETQYF
once . TRBJ1-1 14 TRBV28 TGTGCCAGCAGTCCCGTGGAACGGGACACTGAAGCTTTCTTT CASSPVERDTEAFF
. . TRBJ1-2 14 TRBV28 TGTGCCAGCAGACCTGAGTGGGCCTCGGGAGGCTACACCTTC CASRPEWASGGYTF
. . TRBJ2-2 13 TRBV28 TGTGCCAGCAGTTTCCGAGCAACCGGGGAGCTGTTTTTT CASSFRATGELFF
. TRBD1 TRBJ2-7 14 TRBV2 TGTGCCAGCAGTGTAGGGACAGGGGCCCACGAGCAGTACTTC CASSVGTGAHEQYF
. TRBD1 TRBJ1-1 16 TRBV9 TGTGCCAGCAGCGTAAATTCGGACAGGGTGAACACTGAAGCTTTCTTT CASSVNSDRVNTEAFF
. . TRBJ2-1 14 TRBV6-5 TGTGCCAGCAGTTACTCGGCGACAGAGAATGAGCAGTTCTTC CASSYSATENEQFF
. . TRBJ2-5 14 TRBV29-1 TGCAGCTCGCTGCTTGTGGGCCGTCAAGAGACCCAGTACTTC CSSLLVGRQETQYF
. TRBD2 TRBJ2-3 17 TRBV9 TGTGCCAGCAGCGTAGCCCCCTTAAGCGGGGGTGGGGATACGCAGTATTTT CASSVAPLSGGGDTQYF
. . TRBJ2-7 11 TRBV2 TGTGCCAGCCAGATCTTCCGGGAAAGGAAGTTC CASQIFRERKF
. TRBD1 TRBJ1-1 14 TRBV9 TGTGCCAGCAGCGTTAAGACAGGGGGCACTGAAGCTTTCTTT CASSVKTGGTEAFF
once TRBD1 TRBJ1-2 17 TRBV28 TGTGCCAGCAGTCCGGTTCGGGACAGGACTCTTAACTATGGCTACACCTTC CASSPVRDRTLNYGYTF
. . TRBJ1-1 14 TRBV6-5 TGTGCCAGCAGTCTTCAAGCGGGGAACACTGAAGCTTTCTTT CASSLQAGNTEAFF